This T cell receptor (beta chain) derives from a study of glioma-infiltrating T cells. The wider study: Low-grade gliomas were grade II; glioblastomas were grade IV at initial diagnosis. Broader study findings: Signature shared blood CDR3 motifs were enriched in low-divergence and depleted in high-divergence patients.

Using RNA template, CDR3s of TCR alpha and beta were amplified with iRepertoire arm-PCR. TCRdb reprocessed the multiplex PCR reads via MiXCR and lists one record per CDR3 protein. There are a few hundred thousand distinct CDR3 sequences in the sample; roughly 41% occur only once, and around 12% lies in the top ten. CDR1 SEHNR and CDR2 FQNEAQ come from the germline V gene (reference sequence). The CDR3 covers 15 residues. Concerning this clonotype itself: Antigen unknown. At one of its ends the junction is not consistent with the germline gene, which may arise from a read error.

The TCR was taken from a human donor with low-grade glioma or glioblastoma, undergoing nonglioma brain surgery, or in good health (not recorded which). Sequencing input: glioma tissue, nonneoplastic brain tissue, or PBMCs (not recorded which). The chain recombines TRBV7-9 with TRBJ2-1; 9 bases align to TRBD1. CDR3 DNA sequence: TGTGCCAGCAGTTTACAGGGGGCTTCGGACAATGAGAAGTTCTTC. Translated, it gives CASSLQGASDNEKFF. The full variable domain, rest sourced from reference TRBV7-9 and TRBJ2-1, is DTGVSQNPRHKITKRGQNVTFRCDPISEHNRLYWYRQTLGQGPEFLTYFQNEAQLEKSRLLSDRFSAERPKGSFSTLEIQRTEQGDSAMYLCASSLQGASDNEKFFGPGTRLTVL.